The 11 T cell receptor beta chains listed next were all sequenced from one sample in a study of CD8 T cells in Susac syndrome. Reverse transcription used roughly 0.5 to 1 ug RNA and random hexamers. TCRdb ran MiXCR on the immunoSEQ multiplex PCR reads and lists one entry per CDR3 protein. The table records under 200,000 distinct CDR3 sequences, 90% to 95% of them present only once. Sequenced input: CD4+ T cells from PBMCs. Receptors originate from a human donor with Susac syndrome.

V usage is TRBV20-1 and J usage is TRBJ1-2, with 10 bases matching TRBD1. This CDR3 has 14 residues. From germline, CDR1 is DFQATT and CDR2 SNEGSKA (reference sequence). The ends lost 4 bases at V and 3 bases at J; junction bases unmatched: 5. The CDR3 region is CSATRQGADYGYTF. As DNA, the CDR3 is TGCAGTGCTACGCGACAGGGGGCGGACTATGGCTACACCTTC.

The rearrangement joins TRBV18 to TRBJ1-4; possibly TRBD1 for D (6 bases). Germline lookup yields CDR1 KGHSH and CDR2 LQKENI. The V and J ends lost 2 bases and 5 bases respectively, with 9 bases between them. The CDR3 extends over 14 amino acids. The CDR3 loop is CASSPAQGNEKLFF. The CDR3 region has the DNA TGTGCCAGCTCACCAGCCCAGGGGAATGAAAAACTGTTTTTT.

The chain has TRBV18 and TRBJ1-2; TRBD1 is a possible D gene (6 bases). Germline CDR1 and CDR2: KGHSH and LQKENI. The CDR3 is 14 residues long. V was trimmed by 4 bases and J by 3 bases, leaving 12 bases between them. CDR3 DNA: TGTGCCAGCTCACATGGACAGTCAGACTATGGCTACACCTTC. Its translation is CASSHGQSDYGYTF.

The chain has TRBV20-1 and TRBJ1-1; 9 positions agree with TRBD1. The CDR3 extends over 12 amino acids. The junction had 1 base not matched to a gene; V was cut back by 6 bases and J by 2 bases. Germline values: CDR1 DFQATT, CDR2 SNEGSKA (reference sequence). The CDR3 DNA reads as TGCAGTGCGACAGGGGGTAACACTGAAGCTTTCTTT. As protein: CSATGGNTEAFF.

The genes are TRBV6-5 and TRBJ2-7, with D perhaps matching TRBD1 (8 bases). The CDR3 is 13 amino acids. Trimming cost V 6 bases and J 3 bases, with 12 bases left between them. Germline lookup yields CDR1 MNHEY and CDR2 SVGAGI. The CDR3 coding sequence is TGTGCCAGCAGCGGGGGGACAGGCTACGAGCAGTACTTC. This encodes CASSGGTGYEQYF.

CDR3 sequence: CASSLYSPENEKLFF. CDR3 DNA sequence: TGCGCCAGCAGCTTGTATTCCCCGGAGAATGAAAAACTGTTTTTT. The rearrangement uses TRBV5-1 and TRBJ1-4; D is unresolved. The CDR3 extends over 15 amino acids. V dropped 1 base and J dropped 5 bases, with 12 bases sitting between them. Germline-derived CDR1 and CDR2 are SGHRS and YFSETQ.

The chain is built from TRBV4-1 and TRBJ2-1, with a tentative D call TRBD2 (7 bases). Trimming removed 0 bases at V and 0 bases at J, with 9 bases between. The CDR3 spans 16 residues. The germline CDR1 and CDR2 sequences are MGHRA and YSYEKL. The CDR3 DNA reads TGCGCCAGCAGCCAAGAAAGGGGGGGCTCCTACAATGAGCAGTTCTTC. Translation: CASSQERGGSYNEQFF.

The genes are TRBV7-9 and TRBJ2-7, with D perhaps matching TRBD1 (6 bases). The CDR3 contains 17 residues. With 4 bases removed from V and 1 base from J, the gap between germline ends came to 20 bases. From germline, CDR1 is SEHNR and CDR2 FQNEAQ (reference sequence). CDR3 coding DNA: TGTGCCAGCAGCTCCTCGGACAGAGCCCTTCTTTCCTACGAGCAGTACTTC. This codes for CASSSSDRALLSYEQYF.

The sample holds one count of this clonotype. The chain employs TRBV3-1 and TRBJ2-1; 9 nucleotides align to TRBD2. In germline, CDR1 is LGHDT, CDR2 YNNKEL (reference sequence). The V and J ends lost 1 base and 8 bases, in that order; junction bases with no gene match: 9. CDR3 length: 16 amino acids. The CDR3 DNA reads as TGTGCCAGCAGCCAAGTTAGCGGGAGTGAACGTGATGAGCAGTTCTTC. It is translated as CASSQVSGSERDEQFF.

CDR3 coding DNA: TGTGCCAGTACCACCGCAGTTAACTATGGCTACACCTTC. Its translation is CASTTAVNYGYTF. The chain joins TRBV19 to TRBJ1-2; D not resolved. The CDR3 is 13 residues long. Germline V gives CDR1 LNHDA, CDR2 SQIVND (reference sequence). V dropped 7 bases and J dropped 1 base, with 10 bases sitting between them.

The CDR3 region is CASSLDTIRDTGELFF. In DNA, the CDR3 is TGTGCCAGCAGCTTGGACACCATTCGGGACACCGGGGAGCTGTTTTTT. The chain carries TRBV7-9 and TRBJ2-2, with D perhaps matching TRBD1 (5 bases). V was clipped by 3 bases and J by 3 bases, with 14 bases between them. This CDR3 spans 16 amino acids. In germline, CDR1 is SEHNR, CDR2 FQNEAQ (reference sequence).